Following are 5 T cell receptor beta chains from one sample sequenced in a study of T cell responses to AZD1222 COVID-19 vaccine. Profiled with immunoSEQ multiplex PCR; TCRdb holds only in-frame clones, not every one. The table has about 99,000 clones, about nine tenths seen once. The sequencing used peripheral blood, collected on day 0 of AZD1222 vaccination. The receptors come from an adult in good health.

This chain connects TRBV12-3 or TRBV12-4 to TRBJ2-1; unclear D gene. CDR3 length: 12 amino acids. Trimming cost V 2 bases and J 9 bases, with 8 bases left between them. The CDR3 sequence is CASSLSSPEQFF. The DNA for the CDR3 is TGTGCCAGCAGTTTATCCTCACCTGAGCAGTTCTTC.

The rearrangement links TRBV6-5 to TRBJ1-3, with D unresolved. Between the trimmed V and J ends, which lost 7 bases and 2 bases, there was a span of 12 bases. The CDR3 runs to 14 residues. Germline CDR1 reads MNHEY; CDR2 reads SVGAGI. CDR3 DNA sequence: TGTGCCAGCATCGCGGACGGAGCTGGAAACACCATATATTTT. Amino acids: CASIADGAGNTIYF.

With respect to this clone: Other nucleotide sequences in the sample specify the same CDR3. CDR3 nucleotide sequence: TGCAGTGCATCCCACGAGCAGTACTTC. This sequence encodes CSASHEQYF. The J gene is TRBJ2-7, the V gene TRBV20-1; the D is unclear. V lost 6 bases and J lost 5, with 5 bases in between. The length of the CDR3 is 9 residues. Looked up from germline, CDR1 is DFQATT and CDR2 is SNEGSKA (reference sequence).

The chain uses TRBV7-2 and TRBJ1-2; TRBD1 aligns across 8 bases. Losses at the gene ends were 5 bases for V and 7 bases for J; bases not matched to a gene: 15. This CDR3 has 16 amino acids. Germline-derived CDR1 and CDR2 are SGHTA and FQGNSA. The CDR3 here is CASSPPGPGGASGYTF. CDR3 bases: TGTGCCAGCAGCCCCCCAGGCCCAGGGGGCGCGAGTGGCTACACCTTC.

The chain combines TRBV10-3 with TRBJ2-5; D may be TRBD1 (6 bases). Per germline, CDR1 ENHRY and CDR2 SYGVKD. CDR3 size: 15 residues. With 0 bases removed from V and 4 bases from J, the gap between germline ends came to 12 bases. The CDR3 is CAISESSTGRETQYF. The CDR3 coding sequence is TGTGCCATCAGTGAGTCGAGTACAGGGAGAGAGACCCAGTACTTC.